This record looks at one T cell receptor beta chain sequence and its context. Its antigen remains unidentified. Per individual sample, total RNA of at least 5 micrograms was extracted. Sample-barcoded 5' priming and a J-beta primer mix drove a second PCR of about 7 to 12 cycles. TCRdb re-called the 5' RACE reads with MiXCR, one entry per CDR3 protein. The data hold around 1.1 million distinct CDR3 sequences, with 35% to 45% observed a single time. This sample was taken from a study of blood T cells in healthy people across ages. The study, taken as a whole, reports: CMV status of donors was unknown, possibly confounding expanded clonotype changes. Both higher diversity and more naive CD4+ cells marked long-lived donors when set against aged donors.

Germline V gene data show CDR1 as ENHRY and CDR2 as SYGVKD. This CDR3 is 12 amino acids long. Trimming left V 2 bases short and J 6 bases short, with 7 bases between. This sequence originates from a man aged 18 to 29 in good health. The sample comprised blood. This chain connects TRBV10-3 to TRBJ1-1; TRBD1 might be the D (6 bases). CDR3 in amino acids: CAISERTAEAFF. The CDR3 nucleotides are TGTGCCATCAGTGAGAGGACAGCTGAAGCTTTCTTT.